What follows are 28 T cell receptor beta chains derived from one specimen sequenced in a study of T-cell memory formation after mild COVID-19. From the 5' RACE reads, TCRdb called clonotypes with MiXCR, one entry per CDR3 protein. This sample has approximately 580,000 distinct CDR3 sequences, with about a fifth found just once. Sequencing was done on a sample of PBMCs or a T cell subset sorted from them (not recorded which). The receptors shown here come from an adult woman who had mild COVID-19 (a few samples of this study predate the infection). Cell type and time point are not known.

The gene calls are TRBV27 and TRBJ1-2, with 8 bases that match TRBD1. This CDR3 comprises 15 residues. The J segment lost 4 bases and the V segment lost 0 bases, leaving 4 bases of the junction unmatched. Per germline, CDR1 MNHEY and CDR2 SMNVEV (reference sequence). The CDR3, as DNA: TGTGCCAGCAGTTTATCCCCGGGACAGGTCTATGGCTACACCTTC. Translating it yields CASSLSPGQVYGYTF.

This clonotype was seen only a few times. The chain combines TRBV7-2 with TRBJ2-5; D is perhaps TRBD1 or TRBD2 (5 bases each). The CDR3 is made up of 13 amino acids. V shed 5 bases and J shed 5 bases, with 12 bases lying between them. CDR1 is SGHTA, CDR2 FQGNSA, per germline. In DNA, the CDR3 is TGTGCCAGCAGCCGGGGCCTGAAGGAGACCCAGTACTTC. Amino acid sequence: CASSRGLKETQYF.

J is TRBJ1-4 and V is TRBV28; possible D gene TRBD1, 5 bases. V dropped 6 bases and J dropped 7 bases, with 21 bases sitting between them. The CDR3 covers 16 residues. From germline, CDR1 is MDHEN and CDR2 SYDVKM. The CDR3 region has the DNA TGTGCCAGCAGATCACAGGAGGGAGGTATGGGTGAAAAACTGTTTTTT. This sequence encodes CASRSQEGGMGEKLFF. The whole variable domain, filled in from reference TRBV28 and TRBJ1-4, reads DVKVTQSSRYLVKRTGEKVFLECVQDMDHENMFWYRQDPGLGLRLIYFSYDVKMKEKGDIPEGYSVSREKKERFSLILESASTNQTSMYLCASRSQEGGMGEKLFFGSGTQLSVL.

This clonotype was recorded a few times. The chain uses TRBV6-5 and TRBJ2-7, with D unresolved. The CDR3 length is 14 residues. Per germline, CDR1 MNHEY and CDR2 SVGAGI. Trimming removed 0 bases at V and 0 bases at J, with 6 bases between. The DNA of the CDR3 is TGTGCCAGCAGTTACTCCTACGGCTCCTACGAGCAGTACTTC. As protein: CASSYSYGSYEQYF.

The V gene is TRBV21-1, the J gene TRBJ2-7; the DNA was not compared with TRBD2, the D call given in the table. TRBV21-1 is a pseudogene. The CDR3 totals 15 residues. The CDR3 nucleotides read TGTGCCAGCAGCAATCCCCGGCTAGTTGGCTACGAGCAGTACTTC. Protein sequence: CASSNPRLVGYEQYF.

The chain has TRBV7-9 and TRBJ2-1; D might be TRBD2 (5 bases). The germline V gene encodes CDR1 SEHNR and CDR2 FQNEAQ (reference sequence). V dropped 7 bases and J dropped 6 bases, with 19 bases sitting between them. The CDR3 consists of 15 residues. This chain's CDR3 is CASTPPGVLGNEQFF. As DNA, the CDR3 is TGTGCCAGCACCCCCCCCGGGGTCCTAGGCAATGAGCAGTTCTTC.

The gene calls are TRBV15 and TRBJ2-3; D might be TRBD2 (5 bases). CDR3 length equals 16 residues. Looked up from germline, CDR1 is LNHNV and CDR2 is YYDKDF (reference sequence). Trimming shortened V by 2 bases and J by 4 bases, and 16 bases separated the two germline ends. Here the CDR3 DNA reads TGTGCCACCAGCAGAAACACAGAGGGTTTGGCAGATACGCAGTATTTT. Translation: CATSRNTEGLADTQYF.

V and J are TRBV24-1 and TRBJ2-3, with 7 bases lining up with TRBD2. The CDR3 consists of 19 residues. J gave up 1 base and V 4 bases, and 16 bases lay outside the gene matches. Germline-derived CDR1 and CDR2 are KGHDR and SFDVKD. CDR3 sequence: CATSDSLEAGVMGTDTQYF. For the CDR3, the DNA is TGTGCCACCAGTGACTCCCTTGAGGCGGGAGTGATGGGCACAGATACGCAGTATTTT.

This clonotype was recorded at least ten times. CDR3 region: CSSYDPKLGYEQYF. The CDR3 region has the DNA TGCAGTTCCTATGATCCTAAGTTGGGCTACGAGCAGTACTTC. The rearrangement links TRBV20-1 to TRBJ2-7, with D unresolved. The length of the CDR3 is 14 residues. Germline loops: CDR1 DFQATT, CDR2 SNEGSKA (reference sequence). V was shortened by 8 bases and J by 3 bases, with 20 bases between the two germline ends.

The chain recombines TRBV5-1 with TRBJ2-7; tentative D call: TRBD2 (5 bases). The CDR3 consists of 15 residues. Germline CDR1 and CDR2: SGHRS and YFSETQ. Trimming shortened V by 0 bases and J by 7 bases, and 17 bases separated the two germline ends. CDR3 bases: TGCGCCAGCAGCTTGGCCTCGGGCCATTCGGGAGAGCAGTACTTC. Translated, it gives CASSLASGHSGEQYF.

The rearrangement uses TRBV20-1 and TRBJ2-1; 12 bases agree with TRBD2. Germline V CDR1 and CDR2: DFQATT, SNEGSKA (reference sequence). This CDR3 contains 14 residues. V lost 6 bases, J lost 8 bases, and 8 bases stayed unmatched. CDR3 nucleotides: TGCAGTGCCAGGAGACTAGCGGGAGATTATGAGCAGTTCTTC. Translation: CSARRLAGDYEQFF.

The CDR3 DNA reads as TGCAGCGTCGAGGGACAGGGGGCGAACACCGGGGAGCTGTTTTTT. Translating gives CSVEGQGANTGELFF. The chain links TRBV29-1 to TRBJ2-2; TRBD1 agrees at 11 bases. V was clipped by 6 bases and J by 0 bases; unmatched bases: 3. CDR3 size: 15 residues. The germline gives CDR1 SQVTM, CDR2 ANQGSEA.

This clonotype was found many times. The junction differs from germline at one of its ends, possibly a read error. This sequence joins TRBV5-1 and TRBJ2-5; D gene uncertain. From germline, CDR1 is SGHRS and CDR2 YFSETQ. The CDR3 has 12 amino acids. The CDR3, as DNA: TGTGCCAGCAGCTTGGTCCAAGAGACCCAGTACTTC. Translated: CASSLVQETQYF.

This clonotype has only a few counts. The chain couples TRBV20-1 to TRBJ2-5; 11 nucleotides match TRBD2. Germline CDR1 reads DFQATT; CDR2 reads SNEGSKA (reference sequence). The CDR3 consists of 18 residues. V was clipped by 1 base and J by 5 bases; unmatched bases: 15. CDR3 in amino acids: CSARGEPFTSGRSETQYF. The DNA of the CDR3 is TGCAGTGCTAGAGGAGAGCCCTTTACTAGCGGGAGAAGTGAGACCCAGTACTTC.

The chain couples TRBV12-3 or TRBV12-4 to TRBJ1-2; possibly TRBD1 for D (5 bases). Deletions cut 7 bases from V and 4 bases from J, with 13 bases between. CDR3 length: 13 amino acids. The CDR3 here is CASTPGRIYGYTF. CDR3 in DNA: TGTGCCAGCACCCCGGGACGGATCTATGGCTACACCTTC.

There are a few counts of this clonotype. The gene calls are TRBV19 and TRBJ1-1; possible D gene TRBD1, 5 bases. There are 14 residues in the CDR3. V lost 7 bases to trimming and J lost 6 bases, with 18 bases between them. The germline V gene encodes CDR1 LNHDA and CDR2 SQIVND (reference sequence). The CDR3: CASTQGLGRAEAFF. CDR3 nucleotide sequence: TGTGCCAGTACCCAGGGCCTGGGGAGGGCTGAAGCTTTCTTT.

This clonotype was detected only a few times. The rearrangement uses TRBV27 and TRBJ2-3; TRBD2 matches 9 bases. CDR1 MNHEY and CDR2 SMNVEV come from the germline V gene (reference sequence). The CDR3 contains 16 residues. Trimming removed 4 bases from V and 4 bases from J; junction bases left unmatched: 9. DNA for the CDR3: TGTGCCAGCAGTTCAGTAGCGGGAGCAATTGCAGATACGCAGTATTTT. Translating gives CASSSVAGAIADTQYF.

The CDR3 sequence: CASSPRDREGDGYTF. The CDR3 DNA reads as TGTGCCAGCAGCCCCCGGGACAGGGAAGGGGATGGCTACACCTTC. The chain couples TRBV7-9 to TRBJ1-2; 9 bases map to TRBD1. The CDR3 is made up of 15 amino acids. The ends lost 5 bases at V and 6 bases at J; junction bases unmatched: 10. Germline-derived CDR1 and CDR2 are SEHNR and FQNEAQ (reference sequence).

The chain combines TRBV4-3 with TRBJ2-1; 8 nucleotides line up with TRBD2. The CDR3 extends over 16 amino acids. The germline gives CDR1 LGHNA, CDR2 YSLEER. Trimming at V came to 0 bases and at J to 6 bases, leaving 7 bases not matched to a gene. CDR3 DNA sequence: TGCGCCAGCAGCCAAGATTTCGGGACTAGAAGCAATGAGCAGTTCTTC. It encodes CASSQDFGTRSNEQFF.

This clonotype was observed a few times. V is TRBV5-4 and J is TRBJ2-2; D is unresolved. Germline CDR1 SGHNT, CDR2 YYREEE (reference sequence). This CDR3 comprises 16 residues. V was pared by 2 bases and J by 0 bases, with 11 bases between. The DNA for the CDR3 is TGTGCCAGCAGCTTTATCCACAATGCGAACACCGGGGAGCTGTTTTTT. Its translation is CASSFIHNANTGELFF.

Here the CDR3 DNA reads TGCGCCAGCAGCCAAGATCGCGAAGCGGGGGGGCGGGATGAGCAGTTCTTC. This encodes CASSQDREAGGRDEQFF. This chain uses TRBV4-1 with TRBJ2-1; 10 nucleotides agree with TRBD2. Trimming took 0 bases from V and 8 from J; bases not matched to a gene: 10. Germline V gene sequence: CDR1 MGHRA, CDR2 YSYEKL. There are 17 residues in the CDR3.

This clonotype appeared a few times. This chain uses TRBV15 with TRBJ2-5; no reliable D call. The germline CDR1 and CDR2 sequences are LNHNV and YYDKDF (reference sequence). V shed 5 bases and J shed 5 bases, with 9 bases lying between them. CDR3 length equals 12 residues. CDR3 in DNA: TGTGCCACCAGCGGCCTGGGGGAGACCCAGTACTTC. This sequence encodes CATSGLGETQYF.

This clonotype was picked up one time. J is TRBJ2-6 and V is TRBV30, with 8 bases fitting TRBD2. The germline CDR1 and CDR2 sequences are GTSNPN and SVGIG (reference sequence). This CDR3 contains 19 residues. Trimming cost V 2 bases and J 2 bases; bases outside gene matches: 14. In DNA, the CDR3 is TGTGCCTGGAGTAATCGGCGGGAGGACACTCGACCTGGGGCCAACGTCCTGACTTTC. It specifies CAWSNRREDTRPGANVLTF.

This clonotype was detected only a few times. The V gene is TRBV5-1, the J gene TRBJ2-5, with a weak D call TRBD2 (5 bases). The CDR3 totals 14 residues. Trimming removed 4 bases at V and 5 bases at J, with 15 bases between. The germline CDR1 and CDR2 sequences are SGHRS and YFSETQ. CDR3 coding DNA: TGCGCCAGCAGCGCGGGCCCTCAGCCGGAGACCCAGTACTTC. Protein: CASSAGPQPETQYF.

The rearrangement links TRBV9 to TRBJ2-7, with D possibly matching TRBD1 (6 bases). This CDR3 is 15 amino acids long. From germline, CDR1 is SGDLS and CDR2 YYNGEE. Deletions cut 0 bases from V and 3 bases from J, with 13 bases between. This CDR3 reads CASSVGMGTNYEQYF. CDR3 bases: TGTGCCAGCAGCGTAGGAATGGGGACAAACTACGAGCAGTACTTC.

The sample holds one count of this clonotype. The chain carries TRBV5-1 and TRBJ1-2, with 7 bases matching TRBD1. Germline loops: CDR1 SGHRS, CDR2 YFSETQ. The CDR3 extends over 14 amino acids. The V and J ends lost 3 bases and 2 bases, in that order; junction bases with no gene match: 4. The CDR3 protein is CASSWEQGNYGYTF. Here the CDR3 DNA reads TGCGCCAGCAGCTGGGAACAGGGGAACTATGGCTACACCTTC.

This clonotype has more than one count but fewer than ten. This CDR3 is CASSAPFEVRAGELFF. The DNA of the CDR3 is TGTGCCAGCAGTGCCCCGTTTGAAGTAAGGGCCGGGGAGCTGTTTTTT. The chain has TRBV28 and TRBJ2-2; D remains unclear. The V gene's germline CDR1 is MDHEN and CDR2 SYDVKM. V lost 5 bases, J lost 6 bases, and 19 bases lay in between. This CDR3 has 16 residues.

This clonotype was counted ten times or more. This sequence joins TRBV29-1 and TRBJ2-7; 9 nucleotides match TRBD1. The trim removed 7 bases at V and 6 bases at J, leaving 19 bases unmatched. Germline CDR1 reads SQVTM; CDR2 reads ANQGSEA. The CDR3 is 16 amino acids. CDR3 bases: TGCAGCGGTGGAACGGGACAGGGTTTTTCAAAATCCGAGCAGTACTTC. Protein: CSGGTGQGFSKSEQYF.